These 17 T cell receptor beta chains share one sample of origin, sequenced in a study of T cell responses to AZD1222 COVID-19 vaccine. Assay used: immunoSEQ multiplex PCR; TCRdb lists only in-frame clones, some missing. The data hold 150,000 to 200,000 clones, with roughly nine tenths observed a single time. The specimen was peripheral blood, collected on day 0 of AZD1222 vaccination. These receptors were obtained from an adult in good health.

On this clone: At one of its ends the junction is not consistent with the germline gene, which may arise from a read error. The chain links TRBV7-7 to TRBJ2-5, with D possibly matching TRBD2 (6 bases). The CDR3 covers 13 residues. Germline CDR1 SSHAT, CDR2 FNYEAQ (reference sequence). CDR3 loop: CASSPSEAETQYF. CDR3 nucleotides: TGTGCTAGCAGCCCTAGCGAGGCCGAGACCCAGTACTTC.

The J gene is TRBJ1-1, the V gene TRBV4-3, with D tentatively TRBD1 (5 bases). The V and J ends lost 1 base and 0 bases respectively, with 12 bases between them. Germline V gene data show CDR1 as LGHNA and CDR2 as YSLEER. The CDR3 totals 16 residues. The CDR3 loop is CASSQALGVLNTEAFF. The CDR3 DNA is TGCGCCAGCAGCCAAGCGTTAGGGGTGTTGAACACTGAAGCTTTCTTT.

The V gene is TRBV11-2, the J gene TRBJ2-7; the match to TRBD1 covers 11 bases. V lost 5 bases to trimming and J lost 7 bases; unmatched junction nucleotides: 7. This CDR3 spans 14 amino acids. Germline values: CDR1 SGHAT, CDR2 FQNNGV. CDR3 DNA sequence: TGTGCCAGCAGCCTTCGGACAGGGGGCGGGGAGCAGTACGTC. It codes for CASSLRTGGGEQYV.

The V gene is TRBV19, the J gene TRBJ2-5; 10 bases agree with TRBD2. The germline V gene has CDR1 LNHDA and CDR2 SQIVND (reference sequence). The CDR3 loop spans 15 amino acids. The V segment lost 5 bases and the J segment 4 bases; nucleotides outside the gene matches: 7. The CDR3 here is CASSDSGGQTETQYF. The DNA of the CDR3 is TGTGCCAGTAGTGATAGCGGGGGGCAAACAGAGACCCAGTACTTC.

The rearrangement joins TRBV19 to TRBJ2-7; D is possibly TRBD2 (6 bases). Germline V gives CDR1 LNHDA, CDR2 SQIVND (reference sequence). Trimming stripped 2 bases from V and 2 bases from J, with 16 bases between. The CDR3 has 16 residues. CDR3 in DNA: TGTGCCAGTAGTATAATCGGGGGTGGATCGACCTACGAGCAGTACTTC. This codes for CASSIIGGGSTYEQYF.

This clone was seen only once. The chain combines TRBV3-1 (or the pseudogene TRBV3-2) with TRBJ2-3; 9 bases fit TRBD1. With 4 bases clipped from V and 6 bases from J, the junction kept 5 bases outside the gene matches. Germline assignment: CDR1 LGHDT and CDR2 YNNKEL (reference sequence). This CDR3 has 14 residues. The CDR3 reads CASSRDREKDTQYF. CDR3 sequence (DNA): TGTGCCAGCAGCCGGGACAGGGAAAAGGATACGCAGTATTTT.

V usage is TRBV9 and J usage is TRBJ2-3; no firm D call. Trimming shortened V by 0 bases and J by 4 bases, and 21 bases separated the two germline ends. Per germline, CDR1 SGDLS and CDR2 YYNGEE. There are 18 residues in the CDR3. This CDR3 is CASSVALGRPRASDTQYF. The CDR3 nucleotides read TGTGCCAGCAGCGTAGCTCTTGGCAGACCTCGTGCCTCAGATACGCAGTATTTT.

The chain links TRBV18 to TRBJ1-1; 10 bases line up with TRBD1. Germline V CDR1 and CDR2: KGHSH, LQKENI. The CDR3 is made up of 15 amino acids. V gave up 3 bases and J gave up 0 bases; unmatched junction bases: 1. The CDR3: CASSPGTGVNTEAFF. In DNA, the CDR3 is TGTGCCAGCTCACCCGGGACAGGGGTGAACACTGAAGCTTTCTTT.

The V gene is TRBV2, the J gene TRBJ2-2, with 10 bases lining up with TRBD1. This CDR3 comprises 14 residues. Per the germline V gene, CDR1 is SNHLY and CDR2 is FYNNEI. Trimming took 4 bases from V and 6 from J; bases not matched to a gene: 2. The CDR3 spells CASSGTGGSGELFF. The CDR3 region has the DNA TGTGCCAGCAGTGGGACAGGGGGGTCCGGGGAGCTGTTTTTT.

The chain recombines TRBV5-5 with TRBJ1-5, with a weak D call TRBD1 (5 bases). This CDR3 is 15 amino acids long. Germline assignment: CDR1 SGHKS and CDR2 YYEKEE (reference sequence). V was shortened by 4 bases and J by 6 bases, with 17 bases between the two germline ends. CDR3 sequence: CASSLGAGLGQPQHF. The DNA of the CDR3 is TGTGCCAGCAGCCTGGGCGCAGGGTTAGGTCAGCCCCAGCATTTT. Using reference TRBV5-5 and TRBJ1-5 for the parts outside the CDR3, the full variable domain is DAGVTQSPTHLIKTRGQQVTLRCSPISGHKSVSWYQQVLGQGPQFIFQYYEKEERGRGNFPDRFSARQFPNYSSELNVNALLLGDSALYLCASSLGAGLGQPQHFGDGTRLSIL.

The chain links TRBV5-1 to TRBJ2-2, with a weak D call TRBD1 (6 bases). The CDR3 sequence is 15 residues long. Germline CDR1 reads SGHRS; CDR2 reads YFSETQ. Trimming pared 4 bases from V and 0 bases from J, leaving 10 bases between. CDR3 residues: CASSLGATNTGELFF. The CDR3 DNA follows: TGCGCCAGCAGCCTGGGGGCAACGAACACCGGGGAGCTGTTTTTT.

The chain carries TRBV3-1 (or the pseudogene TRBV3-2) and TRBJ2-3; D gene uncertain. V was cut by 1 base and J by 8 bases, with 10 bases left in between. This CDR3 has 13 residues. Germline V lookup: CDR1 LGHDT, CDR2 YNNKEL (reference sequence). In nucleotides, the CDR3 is TGTGCCAGCAGCCAAGGGACCGTGAGTACGCAGTATTTT. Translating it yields CASSQGTVSTQYF.

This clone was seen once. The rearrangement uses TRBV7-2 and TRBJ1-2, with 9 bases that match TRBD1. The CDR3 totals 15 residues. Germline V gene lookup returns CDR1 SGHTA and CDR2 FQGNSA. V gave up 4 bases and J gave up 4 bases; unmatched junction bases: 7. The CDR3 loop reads CASSSTGGTRYGYTF. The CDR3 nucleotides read TGTGCCAGCAGCTCCACAGGGGGCACGCGCTATGGCTACACCTTC.

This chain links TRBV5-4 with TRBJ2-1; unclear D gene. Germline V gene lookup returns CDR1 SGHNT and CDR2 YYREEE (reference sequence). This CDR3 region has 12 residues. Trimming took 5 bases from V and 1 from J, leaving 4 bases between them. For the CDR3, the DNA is TGTGCCAGCAGGGGTTCCTACAATGAGCAGTTCTTC. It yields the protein CASRGSYNEQFF.

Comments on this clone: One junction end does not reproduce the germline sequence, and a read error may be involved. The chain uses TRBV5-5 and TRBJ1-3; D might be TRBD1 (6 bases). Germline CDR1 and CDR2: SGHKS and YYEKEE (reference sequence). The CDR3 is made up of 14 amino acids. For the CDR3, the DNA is TGTGCCAGCAGTTTGGGGGCTAATGGAAACACCATATATTTT. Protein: CASSLGANGNTIYF.

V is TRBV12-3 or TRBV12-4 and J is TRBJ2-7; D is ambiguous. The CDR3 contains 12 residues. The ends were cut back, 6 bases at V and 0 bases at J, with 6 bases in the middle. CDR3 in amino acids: CASSPSSYEQYF. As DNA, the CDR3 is TGTGCCAGCAGCCCCAGCTCCTACGAGCAGTACTTC.

The CDR3 loop is CASSFTNYGYTF. The CDR3 DNA reads as TGTGCCAGCAGTTTTACCAACTATGGCTACACCTTC. V gene TRBV12-3 or TRBV12-4 combines with J gene TRBJ1-2; D not resolved. Between the trimmed V and J ends, which lost 3 bases and 2 bases, there was a span of 4 bases. The CDR3 has 12 residues.